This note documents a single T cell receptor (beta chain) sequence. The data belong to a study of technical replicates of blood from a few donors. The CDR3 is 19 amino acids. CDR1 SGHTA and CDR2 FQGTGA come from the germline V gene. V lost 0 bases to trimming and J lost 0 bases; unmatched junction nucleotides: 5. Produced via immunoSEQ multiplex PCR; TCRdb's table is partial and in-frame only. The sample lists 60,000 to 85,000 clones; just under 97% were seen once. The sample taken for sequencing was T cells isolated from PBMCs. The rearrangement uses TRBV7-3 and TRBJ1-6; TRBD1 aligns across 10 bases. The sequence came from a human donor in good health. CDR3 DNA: TGTGCCAGCAGCTTAACGGGACAGGGGTCTAGCTCCTATAATTCACCCCTCCACTTT. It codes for CASSLTGQGSSSYNSPLHF.